A single sample is the source of the 10 T cell receptor beta chains below, sequenced in a study of human T cells and chemical hapten exposure. Described time point: patch test 1, 2 weeks after DPC sensitization. Treatment here: therapeutic diphenylcyclopropenone sensitization with weekly scalp DPC. A single record per CDR3 protein comes from TCRdb applying MiXCR to the RACE reads. The data hold about 380,000 distinct CDR3 sequences, with 4% to 5.5% observed a single time. Material: whole blood, obtained in connection with sensitization to the hapten diphenylcyclopropenone (DPC). Source of these receptors: a woman in her 50s with alopecia areata. Some clones in this sample may be carry-over from other donors' samples.

This clonotype was recorded at least ten times. V gene TRBV11-2 combines with J gene TRBJ2-1; TRBD2 matches 10 bases. In germline, CDR1 is SGHAT, CDR2 FQNNGV. The V and J ends lost 5 bases and 7 bases, in that order; junction bases with no gene match: 14. The CDR3 has 17 residues. The chain's CDR3 is CASSLLLAGASKNEQFF. The CDR3, as DNA: TGTGCCAGCAGCCTTCTTCTAGCGGGAGCTTCTAAGAATGAGCAGTTCTTC.

In this sample, this clonotype turned up many times. The genes are TRBV29-1 and TRBJ1-1; D unresolved. V lost 4 bases to trimming and J lost 5 bases, with 14 bases between them. CDR3 length: 13 residues. CDR1 is SQVTM, CDR2 ANQGSEA, per germline. The CDR3 sequence: CSVVGLLWTEAFF. CDR3 in DNA: TGCAGCGTTGTAGGGCTACTTTGGACTGAAGCTTTCTTT.

This clonotype occurred many times. The chain joins TRBV5-6 to TRBJ1-5; D ambiguous. The germline V gene has CDR1 SGHDT and CDR2 YYEEEE. The length of the CDR3 is 14 residues. Trimming removed 3 bases from V and 7 bases from J, with 14 bases in between. The CDR3 DNA is TGTGCCAGCAGCTGGTTCGGGAAGAGACAGCCCCAGCATTTT. As protein: CASSWFGKRQPQHF.

The chain has TRBV27 and TRBJ2-3; 7 nucleotides align to TRBD1. From germline, CDR1 is MNHEY and CDR2 SMNVEV (reference sequence). Trimming removed 5 bases from V and 5 bases from J; junction bases left unmatched: 4. This CDR3 comprises 13 residues. The CDR3 protein is CASSPYRGDTQYF. The CDR3 coding sequence is TGTGCCAGCAGTCCTTACAGGGGAGATACGCAGTATTTT.

This clonotype has just a few counts. This chain connects TRBV19 to TRBJ1-2; TRBD1 matches at 9 bases. V shed 6 bases, J shed 1 base, and the junction held 3 bases outside the gene matches. This CDR3 contains 14 residues. Germline CDR1 reads LNHDA; CDR2 reads SQIVND (reference sequence). The CDR3 DNA reads TGTGCCAGTAGCGACAGGGGGGATAACTATGGCTACACCTTC. Translated, it gives CASSDRGDNYGYTF.

This sequence joins TRBV7-6 and TRBJ1-2; D is unresolved. This CDR3 region has 13 residues. The V end was cut by 6 bases, the J end by 1 base, with 9 bases between. CDR1 is SGHVS, CDR2 FNYEAQ, per germline. In nucleotides, the CDR3 is TGTGCCAGCAGTCCCACTTATAACTATGGCTACACCTTC. It encodes CASSPTYNYGYTF.

This clonotype was counted ten times or more. This chain connects TRBV7-2 to TRBJ2-3; possible D gene TRBD2, 5 bases. V was clipped by 5 bases and J by 0 bases, with 12 bases between them. This CDR3 region has 15 residues. The germline V gene has CDR1 SGHTA and CDR2 FQGNSA. The CDR3, as DNA: TGTGCCAGCAGCCCCGTAGCGACAAGCACAGATACGCAGTATTTT. It encodes CASSPVATSTDTQYF.

The CDR3 DNA follows: TGCGCCAGCAGCCAAGAGGGGGGCGGACCCCTCCACTTT. As protein: CASSQEGGGPLHF. This chain links TRBV4-3 with TRBJ1-6; TRBD1 is a possible D gene (6 bases). Trimming left V 0 bases short and J 12 bases short, with 9 bases between. This CDR3 is 13 amino acids long. Germline assignment: CDR1 LGHNA and CDR2 YSLEER.

This clonotype was seen many times. The rearrangement links TRBV7-2 to TRBJ2-3; 8 bases fit TRBD1. From germline, CDR1 is SGHTA and CDR2 FQGNSA. V lost 2 bases, J lost 4 bases, and 5 bases stayed unmatched. There are 15 residues in the CDR3. For the CDR3, the DNA is TGTGCCAGCAGCTTAAAGGCAGGGGGCCCAGATACGCAGTATTTT. Its translation is CASSLKAGGPDTQYF.

This chain connects TRBV2 to TRBJ2-3; tentatively, D is TRBD2 (6 bases). CDR1 SNHLY and CDR2 FYNNEI come from the germline V gene. The CDR3 has 14 residues. V was clipped by 5 bases and J by 0 bases, with 9 bases between them. This CDR3 reads CASSRGTSTDTQYF. The CDR3 coding sequence is TGTGCCAGCAGTCGCGGGACTAGCACAGATACGCAGTATTTT.